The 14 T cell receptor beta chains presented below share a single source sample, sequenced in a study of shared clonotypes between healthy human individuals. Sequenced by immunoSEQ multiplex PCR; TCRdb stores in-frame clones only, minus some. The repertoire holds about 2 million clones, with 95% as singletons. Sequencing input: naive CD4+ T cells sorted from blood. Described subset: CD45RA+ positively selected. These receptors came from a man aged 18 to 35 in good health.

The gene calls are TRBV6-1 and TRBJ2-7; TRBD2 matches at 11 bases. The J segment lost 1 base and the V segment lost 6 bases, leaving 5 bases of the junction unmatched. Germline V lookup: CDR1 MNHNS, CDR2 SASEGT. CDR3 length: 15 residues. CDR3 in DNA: TGTGCCAGCAGGCGCCTAGCGGGAGGATCCTACGAGCAGTACTTC. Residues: CASRRLAGGSYEQYF.

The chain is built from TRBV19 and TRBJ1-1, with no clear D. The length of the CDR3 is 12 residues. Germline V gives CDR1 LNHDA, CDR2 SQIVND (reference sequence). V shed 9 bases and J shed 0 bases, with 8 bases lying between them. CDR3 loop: CASPNLNTEAFF. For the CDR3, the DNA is TGTGCCAGCCCTAATCTGAACACTGAAGCTTTCTTT.

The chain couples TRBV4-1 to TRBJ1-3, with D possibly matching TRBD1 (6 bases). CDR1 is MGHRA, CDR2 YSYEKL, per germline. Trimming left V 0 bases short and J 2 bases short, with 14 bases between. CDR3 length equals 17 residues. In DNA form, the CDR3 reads TGCGCCAGCAGCCAAGATGAGCACAGGGTCCCTGGAAACACCATATATTTT. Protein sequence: CASSQDEHRVPGNTIYF.

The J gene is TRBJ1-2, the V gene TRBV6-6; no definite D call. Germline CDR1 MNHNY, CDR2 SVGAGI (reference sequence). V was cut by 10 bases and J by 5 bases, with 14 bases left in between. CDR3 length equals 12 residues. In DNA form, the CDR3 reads TGTGCCACTACACGTGAAGGGTATGGCTACACCTTC. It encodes CATTREGYGYTF.

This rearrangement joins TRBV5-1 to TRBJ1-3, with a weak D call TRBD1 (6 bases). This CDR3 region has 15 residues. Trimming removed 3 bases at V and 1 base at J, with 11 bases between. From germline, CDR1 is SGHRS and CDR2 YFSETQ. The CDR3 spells CASSSITGSGNTIYF. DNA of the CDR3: TGCGCCAGCAGCTCTATTACAGGGTCTGGAAACACCATATATTTT.

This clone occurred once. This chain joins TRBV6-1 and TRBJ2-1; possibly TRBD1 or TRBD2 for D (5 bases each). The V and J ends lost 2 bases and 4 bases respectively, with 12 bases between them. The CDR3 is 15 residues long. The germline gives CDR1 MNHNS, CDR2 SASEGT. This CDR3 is CASSESWGPYNEQFF. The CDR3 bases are TGTGCCAGCAGTGAATCGTGGGGACCTTACAATGAGCAGTTCTTC.

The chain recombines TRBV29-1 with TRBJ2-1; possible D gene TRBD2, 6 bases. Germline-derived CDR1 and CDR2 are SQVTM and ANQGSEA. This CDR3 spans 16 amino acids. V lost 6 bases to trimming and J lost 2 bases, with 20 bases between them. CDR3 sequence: CSVARFSGSPYNEQFF. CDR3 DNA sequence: TGCAGCGTGGCCCGATTCTCCGGGAGCCCCTACAATGAGCAGTTCTTC.

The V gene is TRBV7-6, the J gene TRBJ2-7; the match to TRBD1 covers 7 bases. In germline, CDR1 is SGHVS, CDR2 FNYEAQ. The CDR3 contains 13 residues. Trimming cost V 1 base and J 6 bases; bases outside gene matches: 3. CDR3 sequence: CASSLGQGGEQYF. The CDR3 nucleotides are TGTGCCAGCAGCTTAGGACAGGGTGGCGAGCAGTACTTC.

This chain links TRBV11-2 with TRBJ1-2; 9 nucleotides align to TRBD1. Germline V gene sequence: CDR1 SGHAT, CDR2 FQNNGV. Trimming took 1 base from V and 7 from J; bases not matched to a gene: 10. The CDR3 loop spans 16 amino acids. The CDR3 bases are TGTGCCAGCAGCTTAGGGGGACAGGGCTCGTTAGGTGGCTACACCTTC. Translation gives CASSLGGQGSLGGYTF.

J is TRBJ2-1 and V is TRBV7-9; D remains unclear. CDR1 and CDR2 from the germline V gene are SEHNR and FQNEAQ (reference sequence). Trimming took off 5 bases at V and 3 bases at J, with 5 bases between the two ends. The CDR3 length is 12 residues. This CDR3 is CASSPDYNEQFF. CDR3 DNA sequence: TGTGCCAGCAGCCCTGACTACAATGAGCAGTTCTTC.

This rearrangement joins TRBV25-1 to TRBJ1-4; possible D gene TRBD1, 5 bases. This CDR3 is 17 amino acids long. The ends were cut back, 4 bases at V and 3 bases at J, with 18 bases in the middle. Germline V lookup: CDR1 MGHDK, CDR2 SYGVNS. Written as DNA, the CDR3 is TGTGCCAGCAGTGGAGTCGCAGGGAGGGAATCTAATGAAAAACTGTTTTTT. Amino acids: CASSGVAGRESNEKLFF. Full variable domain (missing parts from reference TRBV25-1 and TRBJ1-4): EADIYQTPRYLVIGTGKKITLECSQTMGHDKMYWYQQDPGMELHLIHYSYGVNSTEKGDLSSESTVSRIRTEHFPLTLESARPSHTSQYLCASSGVAGRESNEKLFFGSGTQLSVL.

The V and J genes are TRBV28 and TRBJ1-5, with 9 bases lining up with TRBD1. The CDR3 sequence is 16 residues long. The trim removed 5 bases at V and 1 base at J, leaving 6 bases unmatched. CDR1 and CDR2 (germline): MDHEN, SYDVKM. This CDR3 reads CASSVTGGSSNQPQHF. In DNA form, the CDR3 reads TGTGCCAGCAGTGTAACAGGGGGCTCGAGCAATCAGCCCCAGCATTTT.

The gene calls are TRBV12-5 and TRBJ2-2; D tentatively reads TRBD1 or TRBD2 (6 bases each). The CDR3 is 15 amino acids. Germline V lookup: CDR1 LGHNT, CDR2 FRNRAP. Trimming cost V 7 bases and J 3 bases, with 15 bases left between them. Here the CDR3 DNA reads TGTGCTAGTGCCAGGGGAGGTCCGGACACCGGGGAGCTGTTTTTT. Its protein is CASARGGPDTGELFF.

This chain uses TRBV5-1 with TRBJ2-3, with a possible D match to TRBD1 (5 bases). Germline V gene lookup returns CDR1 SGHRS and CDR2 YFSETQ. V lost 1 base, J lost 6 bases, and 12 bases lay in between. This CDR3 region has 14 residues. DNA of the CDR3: TGCGCCAGCAGCTTGATTGCCAGGGTGGATACGCAGTATTTT. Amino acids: CASSLIARVDTQYF.